The clone carrying this T cell receptor beta chain was picked up many times. Its antigen is unidentified. All patients were treatment-naive before thyroid surgery. In the original analysis: The authors used CDR3 differences across clinicopathological groups to build a distant-metastasis classifier for papillary thyroid cancer. With MiXCR, TCRdb reprocessed the PCR reads. TCRdb, rather than the study authors, made the V and J calls. The data hold roughly 57,000 clones, with around 20% observed a single time. The source of the sample is a study of metastatic and nonmetastatic thyroid tumors. Study-level background: The comparison covered peripheral blood and tumor or nodule tissue in malignant and benign thyroid patients. Findings of the study overall: A significant increase in TCR beta diversity was reportedly seen in malignant thyroid tumors relative to benign nodules, in blood and tumor.

The junction had 11 bases not matched to a gene; V was cut back by 5 bases and J by 0 bases. Germline V lookup: CDR1 SGHAT, CDR2 FQDESV (reference sequence). The CDR3 has 19 residues. The genes are TRBV11-1 and TRBJ2-4; 12 bases match TRBD2. The origin of this receptor is a female donor with papillary thyroid cancer or a benign thyroid nodule (not recorded which). Some clones in this sample may be carry-over from other donors' samples. The sample taken for sequencing was blood. The CDR3 DNA is TGTGCCAGCAGCCAGTCGACTAGCGGGAGTCTACTAGCCAAAAACATTCAGTACTTC. It encodes CASSQSTSGSLLAKNIQYF.